This T cell receptor (beta chain) was profiled in a study of blood T cell repertoires in COVID-19. Turning to the study itself: The cDNA or gDNA used as material had been derived from T cells, B-cell-depleted T cells, or PBMCs.

This clone was seen once. The CDR3 loop spans 12 amino acids. Between the trimmed V and J ends, which lost 9 bases and 8 bases, there was a span of 13 bases. Germline assignment: CDR1 LNHDA and CDR2 SQIVND (reference sequence). Clones were sequenced by immunoSEQ multiplex PCR, and TCRdb holds only the in-frame ones, with some missing. Altogether about 59,000 clones are present, approximately 80% being singletons, with the ten largest covering roughly 10%. The receptor comes from a human donor in a cohort sampled during active COVID-19. This chain uses TRBV19 with TRBJ2-2; the D gene is possibly TRBD2 (5 bases). Sequencing was performed on peripheral blood. In nucleotides, the CDR3 is TGTGCCAGCGGGAACTTTTTTGGGGAGCTGTTTTTT. This sequence encodes CASGNFFGELFF. Full variable domain (rest looked up from reference TRBV19 and TRBJ2-2): DGGITQSPKYLFRKEGQNVTLSCEQNLNHDAMYWYRQDPGQGLRLIYYSQIVNDFQKGDIAEGYSVSREKKESFPLTVTSAQKNPTAFYLCASGNFFGELFFGEGSRLTVL.